This TCR beta chain was observed in a study of T cell changes during pregnancy in multiple sclerosis. Assay: immunoSEQ multiplex PCR; the TCRdb copy retains only in-frame clones and omits some. This sample has some 31,000 clones, with about 89% found just once. The CDR3 contains 16 residues. Germline V gene data show CDR1 as SGHRS and CDR2 as YFSETQ. The TCR sequence derives from a female donor with multiple sclerosis, enrolled in a pregnancy study. This chain links TRBV5-1 with TRBJ2-5; tentative D call: TRBD2 (5 bases). The DNA end favors TRBJ2-7, so the J call may be wrong. The source material was CD8+ T cells from peripheral blood mononuclear cells, sampled in the second trimester of pregnancy. CDR3 amino acids: CASSLGPRGSSYEQYF. CDR3 sequence (DNA): TGCGCCAGCAGCCTCGGACCCCGGGGAAGCTCCTACGAGCAGTACTTC.